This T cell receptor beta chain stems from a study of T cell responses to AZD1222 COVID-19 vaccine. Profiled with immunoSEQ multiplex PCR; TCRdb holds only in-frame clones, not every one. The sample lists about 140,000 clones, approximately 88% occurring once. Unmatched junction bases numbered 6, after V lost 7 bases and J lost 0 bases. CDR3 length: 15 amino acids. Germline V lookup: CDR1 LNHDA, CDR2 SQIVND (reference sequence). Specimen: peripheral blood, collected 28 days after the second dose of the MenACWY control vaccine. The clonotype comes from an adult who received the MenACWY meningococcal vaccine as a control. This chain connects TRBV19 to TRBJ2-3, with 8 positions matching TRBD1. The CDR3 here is CASKTGVTSTDTQYF. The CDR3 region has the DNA TGTGCCAGTAAGACAGGGGTGACTAGCACAGATACGCAGTATTTT.